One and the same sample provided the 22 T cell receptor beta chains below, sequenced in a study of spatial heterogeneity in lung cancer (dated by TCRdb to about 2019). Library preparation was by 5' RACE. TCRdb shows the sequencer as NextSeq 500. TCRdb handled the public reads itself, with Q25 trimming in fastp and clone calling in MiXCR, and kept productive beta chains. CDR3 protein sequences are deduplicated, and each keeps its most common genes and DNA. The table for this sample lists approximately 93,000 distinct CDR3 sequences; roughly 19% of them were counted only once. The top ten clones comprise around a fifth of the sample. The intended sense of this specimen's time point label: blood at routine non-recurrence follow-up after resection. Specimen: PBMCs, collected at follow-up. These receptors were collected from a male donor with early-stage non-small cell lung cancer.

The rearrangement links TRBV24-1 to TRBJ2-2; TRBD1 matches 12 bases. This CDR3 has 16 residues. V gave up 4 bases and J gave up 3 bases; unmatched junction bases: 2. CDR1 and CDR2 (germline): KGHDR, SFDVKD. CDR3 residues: CATSDGTGGYTGELFF. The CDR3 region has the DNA TGTGCCACCAGTGACGGGACAGGGGGCTACACCGGGGAGCTGTTTTTT.

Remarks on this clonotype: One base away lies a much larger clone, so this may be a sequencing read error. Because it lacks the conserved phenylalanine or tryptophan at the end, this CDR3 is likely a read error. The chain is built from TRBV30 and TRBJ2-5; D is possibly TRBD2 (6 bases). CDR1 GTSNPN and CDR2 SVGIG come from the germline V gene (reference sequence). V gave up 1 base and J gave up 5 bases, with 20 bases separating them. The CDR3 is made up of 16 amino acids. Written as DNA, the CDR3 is TGTGCCTGGAGTGCTACACCTAGGGGCGGGACGGAGACCCAGTACTCC. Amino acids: CAWSATPRGGTETQYS.

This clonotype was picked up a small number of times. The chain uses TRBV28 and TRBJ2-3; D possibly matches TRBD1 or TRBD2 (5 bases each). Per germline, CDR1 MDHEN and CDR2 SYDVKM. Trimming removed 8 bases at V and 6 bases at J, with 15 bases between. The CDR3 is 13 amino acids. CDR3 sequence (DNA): TGTGCCAGCGGACTCCAGGGTTGGGATACGCAGTATTTT. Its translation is CASGLQGWDTQYF.

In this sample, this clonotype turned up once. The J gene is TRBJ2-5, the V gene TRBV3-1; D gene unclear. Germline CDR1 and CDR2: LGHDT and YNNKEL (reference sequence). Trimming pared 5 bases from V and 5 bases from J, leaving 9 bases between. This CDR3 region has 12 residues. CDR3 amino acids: CASSSAGETQYF. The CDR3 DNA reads TGTGCCAGCAGCTCAGCCGGTGAGACCCAGTACTTC.

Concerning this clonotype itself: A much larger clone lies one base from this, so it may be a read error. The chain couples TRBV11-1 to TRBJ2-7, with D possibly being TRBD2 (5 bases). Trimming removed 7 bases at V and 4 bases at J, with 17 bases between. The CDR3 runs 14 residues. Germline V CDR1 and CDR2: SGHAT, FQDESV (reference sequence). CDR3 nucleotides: TGTGCCAGCACCCTCGGACGAGGAGGATACGAGCAGTACTTC. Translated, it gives CASTLGRGGYEQYF.

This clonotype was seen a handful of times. In nucleotides, the CDR3 is TGCGCCAGCAGCCAAGTACCCCGGGACAGGGCCCGAGAGACCCAGTACTTC. Translation gives CASSQVPRDRARETQYF. The chain uses TRBV4-1 and TRBJ2-5, with 9 bases fitting TRBD1. This CDR3 is built from 17 residues. Germline V gene sequence: CDR1 MGHRA, CDR2 YSYEKL. V shed 1 base and J 4 bases; nucleotides not matched to a gene: 10.

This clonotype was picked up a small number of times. The CDR3 DNA follows: TGCGCCAGCAGCCAAAACAGGGGAGCCGGGCAAGAGACCCAGTACTTC. Translating gives CASSQNRGAGQETQYF. J is TRBJ2-5 and V is TRBV5-1, with TRBD1 matching over 7 bases. The CDR3 is made up of 16 amino acids. The germline CDR1 and CDR2 sequences are SGHRS and YFSETQ. The ends lost 4 bases at V and 2 bases at J; junction bases unmatched: 11.

The CDR3 here is CASSSRGGDTDTQYF. CDR3 bases: TGCGCCAGCAGCTCGCGGGGGGGCGACACAGATACGCAGTATTTT. This chain links TRBV4-3 with TRBJ2-3; 9 bases match TRBD2. Germline assignment: CDR1 LGHNA and CDR2 YSLEER. The CDR3 runs to 15 residues. The V gene end was trimmed by 5 bases and the J gene end by 2 bases; junction bases not matched to a gene: 5.

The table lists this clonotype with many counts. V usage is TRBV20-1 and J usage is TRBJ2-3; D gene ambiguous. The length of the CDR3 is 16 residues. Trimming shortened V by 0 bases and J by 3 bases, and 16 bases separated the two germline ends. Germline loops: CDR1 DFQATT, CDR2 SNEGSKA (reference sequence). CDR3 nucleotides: TGCAGTGCTAGAGATGTCAGCCAGTATCCGACAGATACGCAGTATTTT. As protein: CSARDVSQYPTDTQYF.

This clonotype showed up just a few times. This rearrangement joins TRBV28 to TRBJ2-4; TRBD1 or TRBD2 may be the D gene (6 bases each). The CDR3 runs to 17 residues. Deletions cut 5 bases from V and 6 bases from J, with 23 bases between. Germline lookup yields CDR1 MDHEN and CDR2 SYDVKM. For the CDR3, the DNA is TGTGCCAGCAGTCAAACAAACTCCGGGACACTAGCAAACATTCAGTACTTC. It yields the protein CASSQTNSGTLANIQYF.

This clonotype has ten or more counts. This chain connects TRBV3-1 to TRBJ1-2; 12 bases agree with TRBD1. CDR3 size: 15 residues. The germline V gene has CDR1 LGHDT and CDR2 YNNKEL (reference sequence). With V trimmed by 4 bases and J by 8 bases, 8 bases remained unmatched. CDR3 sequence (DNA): TGTGCCAGCAGCCGAGTGGGACAGGGGGCAGGAGGCTACACCTTC. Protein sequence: CASSRVGQGAGGYTF.

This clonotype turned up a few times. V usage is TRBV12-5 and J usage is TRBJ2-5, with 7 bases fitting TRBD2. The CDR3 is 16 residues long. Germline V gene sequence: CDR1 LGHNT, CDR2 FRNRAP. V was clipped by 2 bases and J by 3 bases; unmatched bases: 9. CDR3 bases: TGTGCTAGTGGTTTGCGGCTAGCGGAGACTGAAGAGACCCAGTACTTC. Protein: CASGLRLAETEETQYF.

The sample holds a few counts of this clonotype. CDR3 nucleotide sequence: TGTGCCAGCAGCTCGGCACAGGGGAGTGGTCAGCCCCAGCATTTT. The encoded protein is CASSSAQGSGQPQHF. The rearrangement links TRBV7-2 to TRBJ1-5, with 7 bases that match TRBD1. This CDR3 has 15 residues. V was clipped by 4 bases and J by 6 bases; unmatched bases: 9. CDR1 is SGHTA, CDR2 FQGNSA, per germline.

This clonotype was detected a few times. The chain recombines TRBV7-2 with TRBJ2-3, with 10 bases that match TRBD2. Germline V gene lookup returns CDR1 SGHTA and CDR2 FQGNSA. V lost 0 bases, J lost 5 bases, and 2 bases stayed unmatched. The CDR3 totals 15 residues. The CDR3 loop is CASSLALAGVDTQYF. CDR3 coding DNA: TGTGCCAGCAGCTTAGCCCTAGCGGGAGTAGATACGCAGTATTTT. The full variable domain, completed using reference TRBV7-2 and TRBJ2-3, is GAGVSQSPSNKVTEKGKDVELRCDPISGHTALYWYRQSLGQGLEFLIYFQGNSAPDKSGLPSDRFSAERTGGSVSTLTIQRTQQEDSAVYLCASSLALAGVDTQYFGPGTRLTVL.

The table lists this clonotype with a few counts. DNA of the CDR3: TGCGCCAGCAGTGATACAGTTAGCAATCAGCCCCAGCATTTT. Its protein product is CASSDTVSNQPQHF. The chain combines TRBV10-2 with TRBJ1-5; D ambiguous. With 3 bases removed from V and 0 bases from J, the gap between germline ends came to 6 bases. This CDR3 has 14 residues. Germline V gene lookup returns CDR1 WSHSY and CDR2 SAAADI.

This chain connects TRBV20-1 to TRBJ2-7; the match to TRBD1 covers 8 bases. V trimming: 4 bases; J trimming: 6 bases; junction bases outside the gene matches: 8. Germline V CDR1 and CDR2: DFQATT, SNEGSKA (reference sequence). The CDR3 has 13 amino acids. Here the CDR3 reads CSATPGGRSEQYV. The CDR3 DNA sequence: TGCAGTGCTACTCCAGGGGGCCGAAGCGAGCAGTACGTC.

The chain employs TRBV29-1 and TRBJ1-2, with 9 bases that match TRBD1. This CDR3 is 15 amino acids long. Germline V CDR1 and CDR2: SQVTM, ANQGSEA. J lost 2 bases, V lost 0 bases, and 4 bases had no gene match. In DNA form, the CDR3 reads TGCAGCGTTGAAGATAGTGGACAGGGGAACTATGGCTACACCTTC. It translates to CSVEDSGQGNYGYTF. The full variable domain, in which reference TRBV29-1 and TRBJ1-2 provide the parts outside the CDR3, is SAVISQKPSRDICQRGTSLTIQCQVDSQVTMMFWYRQQPGQSLTLIATANQGSEATYESGFVIDKFPISRPNLTFSTLTVSNMSPEDSSIYLCSVEDSGQGNYGYTFGSGTRLTVV.

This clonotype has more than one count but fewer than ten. The CDR3 loop reads CASRETGSYEQYF. CDR3 DNA: TGTGCCAGCAGGGAAACAGGTTCCTACGAGCAGTACTTC. The J gene is TRBJ2-7, the V gene TRBV2; the D gene is possibly TRBD1 (5 bases). This CDR3 has 13 residues. V was clipped by 6 bases and J by 1 base, with 10 bases between them. Germline CDR1 SNHLY, CDR2 FYNNEI.

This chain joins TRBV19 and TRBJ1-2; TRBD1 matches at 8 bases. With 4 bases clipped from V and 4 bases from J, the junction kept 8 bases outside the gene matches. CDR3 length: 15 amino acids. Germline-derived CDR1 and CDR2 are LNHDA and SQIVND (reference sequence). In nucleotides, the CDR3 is TGTGCCAGTAGTACAAACTCGGACAGGGTCTATGGCTACACCTTC. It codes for CASSTNSDRVYGYTF.

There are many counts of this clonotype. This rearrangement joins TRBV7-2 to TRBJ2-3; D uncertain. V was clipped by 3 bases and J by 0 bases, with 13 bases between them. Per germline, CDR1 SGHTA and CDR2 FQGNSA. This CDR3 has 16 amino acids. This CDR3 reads CASSFDGASSTDTQYF. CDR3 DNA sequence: TGTGCCAGCAGCTTCGACGGCGCCTCTAGCACAGATACGCAGTATTTT.

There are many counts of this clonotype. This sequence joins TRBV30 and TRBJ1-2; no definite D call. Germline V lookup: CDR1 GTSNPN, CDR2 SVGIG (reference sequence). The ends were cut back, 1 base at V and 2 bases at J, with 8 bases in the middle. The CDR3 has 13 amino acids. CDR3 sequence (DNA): TGTGCCTGGAGTGGGATCCCCAACTATGGCTACACCTTC. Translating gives CAWSGIPNYGYTF.

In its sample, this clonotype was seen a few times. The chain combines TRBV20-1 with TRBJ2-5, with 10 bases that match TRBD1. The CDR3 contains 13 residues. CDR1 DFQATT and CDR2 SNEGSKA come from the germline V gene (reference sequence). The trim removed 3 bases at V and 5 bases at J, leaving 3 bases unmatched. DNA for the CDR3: TGCAGTGCTAGTGGGACAGGGGTTGAGACCCAGTACTTC. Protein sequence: CSASGTGVETQYF.